This TCR beta chain was identified in a study of T cell responses to AZD1222 COVID-19 vaccine (dated by TCRdb to 2020 to 2022). Looking at the study overall: A total of 230 to 250 trial participants underwent TCR sequencing, of whom about 210 had received two doses of AZD1222 and 26 had received two doses of the MenACWY control vaccine. Trial participants were enrolled by age into 18-55, 56-69 and 70-plus year subgroups, with approximately 150, 30 and 60 TCR-sequenced participants respectively. Summary of the overall study and its limitations: Because no day 14 peak-response samples were available, repertoires were characterized only after the peak T cell response. Reportedly, close to half of the unique spike-specific TCRs recognized epitopes lying outside the regions that are mutated in the B.1.351 and B.1.1.7 variants. Conclusions about previously exposed vaccinees are limited, since just six or seven AZD1222 recipients were seropositive for SARS-CoV-2 at baseline. The 56-69-year group was small, and its depth increase did not reach significance, likely because of low power. The whole spike protein was spanned by vaccine-associated CD4 TCRs, and dominant responses were seen in regions 160-218 and 743-854. Most participants were white British and females outnumbered males, and the authors suggested that clonal diversity may have been underestimated. A significant rise in spike-specific TCR breadth and depth was observed after two AZD1222 doses relative to day 0 and relative to MenACWY recipients.

A note on this clone: The antigen it recognizes is unknown. No much larger clone exists at a distance of one base, and base qualities are not known.

This sample's time point label indicates: about 28 days (+/-7) after the second vaccine dose. AZD1222 recipients whose second dose came at about 4 weeks and those whose second dose came at about 12 weeks were combined into one group, since spike-specific TCR depth and breadth did not differ between the two schedules. The vaccinee samples were drawn from two UK trials, COV001 and COV002, one of which was a single-blind randomized controlled phase 2/3 trial testing AZD1222 (ChAdOx1 nCoV-19) in healthy adults. For TCRbeta chain sequencing, PBMC samples were collected from trial participants at day 0 and at day 28 after the second dose. The CDR3 regions of human TCRbeta chains were analyzed by immunosequencing. The source study handled its data this way. Repertoire TCRs were matched against a reference library of SARS-CoV-2-specific TCRs generated with the MIRA antigen-specificity platform. Breadth meant the fraction of unique TCRs that were SARS-CoV-2-associated, whereas depth meant the fraction of total T cells that were SARS-CoV-2-associated. Using the MIRA data, each spike-specific TCR was assigned both to the spike region to which the TCR was reactive and to a CD4 or CD8 class. Log10-transformed breadth and depth values were compared by one-way ANOVA with Sidak's multiple comparisons tests. TCRdb mirrors the immuneACCESS table, restricted to in-frame sequences. Some clones are absent from its copies; in checked studies, under half trace to an unresolved V gene, and the reason for the others is unknown. V and J calls and clone size are as listed in that table; D and trimming were resolved from the DNA. For this sample the table gives about 70,000 clones, of which around four fifths were detected only once. Clones ranked in the top ten supply about 6.5% of the sample.

Reading the germline V gene gives CDR1 MDHEN and CDR2 SYDVKM. There are 13 amino acids in the CDR3, from cysteine to phenylalanine inclusive. The CDR3 DNA has 39 bases and is translated from base 1. The junction shows trimming of 8 bases on V and 3 bases on J, plus 13 bases between the germline ends. The rearranged segments are TRBV28 and TRBJ1-2; 6 matching bases give a weak D call of TRBD1. This clonotype originated in an adult who received the AZD1222 COVID-19 vaccine. The sample here was peripheral blood, taken 28 days after the second AZD1222 dose. This receptor has the CDR3 CASDKQGDYGYTF. In nucleotide form, the sequence is TGTGCCAGCGACAAACAGGGCGACTATGGCTACACCTTC.